The clone carrying this T cell receptor beta chain was found many times. No antigen is known for it. These data belong to a study of T cells in Graves' hyperthyroidism and ophthalmopathy. Findings and caveats of the study: Blood shared most expanded thyroid clonotypes above 0.001. In validation, the model predicted ophthalmopathy. These predictions came a median 6.5 months before onset.

The CDR3 runs 15 residues. The germline CDR1 and CDR2 sequences are MDHEN and SYDVKM. V was shortened by 5 bases and J by 4 bases, with 17 bases between the two germline ends. From RNA transcripts, TCR beta CDR3 regions were amplified. The TCR CDR3 first-round RT-PCR relied on the HTBI primer set. TCRdb re-called the multiplex PCR reads with MiXCR, one entry per CDR3 protein. This table holds hundreds of thousands of distinct CDR3 sequences, around 21% found once. The chain carries TRBV28 and TRBJ1-1; D unclear. Sequences were obtained from blood. The sequence derives from a man aged 25 to 45 with Graves' ophthalmopathy. CDR3 region: CASSIPQTGGTEAFF. The CDR3, as DNA: TGTGCCAGCAGTATCCCCCAGACGGGTGGCACTGAAGCTTTCTTT.